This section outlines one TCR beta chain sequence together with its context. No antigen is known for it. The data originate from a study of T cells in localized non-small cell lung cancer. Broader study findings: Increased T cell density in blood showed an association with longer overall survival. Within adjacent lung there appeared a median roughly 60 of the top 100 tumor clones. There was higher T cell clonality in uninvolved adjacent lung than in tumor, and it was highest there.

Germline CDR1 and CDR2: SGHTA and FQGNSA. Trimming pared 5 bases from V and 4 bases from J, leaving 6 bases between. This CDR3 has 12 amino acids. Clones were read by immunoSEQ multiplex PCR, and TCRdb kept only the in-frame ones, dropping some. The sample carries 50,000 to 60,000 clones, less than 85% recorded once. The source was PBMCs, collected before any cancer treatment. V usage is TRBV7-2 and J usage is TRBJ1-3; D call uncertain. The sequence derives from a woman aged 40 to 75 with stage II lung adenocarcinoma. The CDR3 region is CASSRGGNTIYF. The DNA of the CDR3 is TGTGCCAGCAGCCGGGGAGGAAACACCATATATTTT.